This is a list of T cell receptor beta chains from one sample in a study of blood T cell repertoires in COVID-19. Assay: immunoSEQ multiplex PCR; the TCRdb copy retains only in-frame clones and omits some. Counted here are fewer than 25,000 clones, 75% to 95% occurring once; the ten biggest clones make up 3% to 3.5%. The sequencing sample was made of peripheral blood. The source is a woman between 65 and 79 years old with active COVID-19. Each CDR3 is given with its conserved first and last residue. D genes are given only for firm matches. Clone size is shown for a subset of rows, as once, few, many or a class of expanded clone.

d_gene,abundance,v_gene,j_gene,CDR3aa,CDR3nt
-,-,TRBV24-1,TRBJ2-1,CATSDWSGVGEQFF,TGTGCCACCAGTGATTGGTCAGGGGTAGGTGAGCAGTTCTTC
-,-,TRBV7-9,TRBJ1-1,CASIPRITGHQEGTEAFF,TGTGCCAGCATACCCCGAATTACGGGACACCAAGAGGGCACTGAAGCTTTCTTT
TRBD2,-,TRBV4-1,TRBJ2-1,CASSTSGRSGNEQFF,TGCGCCAGCAGTACCAGCGGGAGGTCGGGCAATGAGCAGTTCTTC
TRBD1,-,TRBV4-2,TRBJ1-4,CASSQDRVGQARNEKLFF,TGTGCCAGCAGCCAAGATCGGGTAGGACAGGCGAGAAATGAAAAACTGTTTTTT
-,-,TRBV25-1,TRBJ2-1,CASSGGTWGGYNEQFF,TGTGCCAGCAGTGGAGGGACTTGGGGCGGCTACAATGAGCAGTTCTTC
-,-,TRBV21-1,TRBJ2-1,CASSNLAGGPRNEQFF,TGTGCCAGCAGCAATTTAGCGGGAGGGCCTCGCAATGAGCAGTTCTTC
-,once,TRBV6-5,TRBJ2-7,CASSPQGLYEQYF,TGTGCCAGCAGTCCTCAGGGGCTCTACGAGCAGTACTTC
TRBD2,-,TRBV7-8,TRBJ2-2,CASSQAGGATGELFF,TGTGCCAGCAGCCAAGCGGGAGGGGCCACCGGGGAGCTGTTTTTT
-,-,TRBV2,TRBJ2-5,CASSVRTQYF,TGTGCCAGCAGTGTGAGGACCCAGTACTTC
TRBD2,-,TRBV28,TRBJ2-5,CASRGLAGVIETQYF,TGTGCCAGCAGAGGACTAGCGGGAGTGATTGAGACCCAGTACTTC
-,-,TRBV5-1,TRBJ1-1,CASSPEGRNTEAFF,TGCGCCAGCAGCCCGGAGGGGAGGAACACTGAAGCTTTCTTT
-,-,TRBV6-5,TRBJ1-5,CASSPEPALTQPQHF,TGTGCCAGCAGCCCCGAGCCCGCTCTTACTCAGCCCCAGCATTTT
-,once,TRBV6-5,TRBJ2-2,CASSRRGIGSGELFF,TGTGCCAGCAGTAGACGTGGAATCGGGTCCGGGGAGCTGTTTTTT
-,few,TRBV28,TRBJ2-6,CASRPTTGANVLTF,TGTGCCAGCAGACCAACAACTGGGGCCAACGTCCTGACTTTC
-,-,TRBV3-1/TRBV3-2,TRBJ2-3,CASSQEGLSQYF,TGTGCCAGCAGCCAAGAGGGACTGTCGCAGTATTTT
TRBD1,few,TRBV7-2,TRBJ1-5,CASSLGRGPGQPQHF,TGTGCCAGCAGCTTAGGCAGGGGGCCAGGTCAGCCCCAGCATTTT
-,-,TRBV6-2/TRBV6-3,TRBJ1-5,CASSPGVRSNQPQHF,TGTGCCAGCAGTCCGGGGGTAAGAAGCAATCAGCCCCAGCATTTT
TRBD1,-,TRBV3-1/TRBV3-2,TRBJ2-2,CASSRRRQGATGELFF,TGTGCCAGCAGCCGCAGACGACAGGGGGCAACCGGGGAGCTGTTTTTT
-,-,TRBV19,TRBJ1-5,CASSIMYGQGNQPQHF,TGTGCCAGTAGTATAATGTATGGGCAGGGCAATCAGCCCCAGCATTTT
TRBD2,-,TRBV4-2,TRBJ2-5,CASSQGTSKWETQYF,TGTGCCAGCAGCCAGGGGACTAGTAAGTGGGAGACCCAGTACTTC
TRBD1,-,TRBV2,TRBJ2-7,CASHPGDRIYEQYF,TGTGCCAGCCACCCCGGGGACAGAATCTACGAGCAGTACTTC
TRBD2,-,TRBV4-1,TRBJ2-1,CASSPLTLAGGRSEQFF,TGCGCCAGCAGCCCTCTCACCCTAGCGGGAGGGAGGAGTGAGCAGTTCTTC
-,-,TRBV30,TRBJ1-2,CAWSEQYVRYTF,TGTGCCTGGAGTGAACAATATGTACGCTACACCTTC
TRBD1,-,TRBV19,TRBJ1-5,CASSTGTGGNQPQHF,TGTGCCAGTAGTACTGGGACAGGAGGCAATCAGCCCCAGCATTTT
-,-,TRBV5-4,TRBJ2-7,CASSLGGGGYEQYF,TGTGCCAGCAGCTTGGGTGGGGGAGGATACGAGCAGTACTTC
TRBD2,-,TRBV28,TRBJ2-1,CASQLAGDHNEQFF,TGTGCCAGCCAACTAGCGGGAGACCACAATGAGCAGTTCTTC
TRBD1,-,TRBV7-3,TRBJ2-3,CASSLTHFRREGWTGGSDTQYF,TGTGCCAGCAGCTTAACCCACTTCAGGAGGGAGGGCTGGACAGGGGGCTCAGATACGCAGTATTTT
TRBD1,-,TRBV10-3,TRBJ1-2,CAISVAQGANYGYTF,TGTGCCATCAGTGTGGCACAGGGGGCGAACTATGGCTACACCTTC
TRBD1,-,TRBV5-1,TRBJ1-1,CASSLSTGGETEAFF,TGCGCCAGCAGCTTATCGACAGGGGGCGAAACTGAAGCTTTCTTT
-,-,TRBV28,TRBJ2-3,CASSPLGGARTDTQYF,TGTGCCAGCAGTCCTTTGGGGGGGGCGCGGACAGATACGCAGTATTTT
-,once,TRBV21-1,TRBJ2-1,CASSRERDRPYNEQFF,TGTGCCAGCAGCAGAGAGCGGGATCGTCCCTACAATGAGCAGTTCTTC
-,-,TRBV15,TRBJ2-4,CATSMSGLAKNIQYF,TGTGCCACCAGCATGTCGGGACTAGCCAAAAACATTCAGTACTTC
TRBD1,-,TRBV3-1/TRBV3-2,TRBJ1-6,CASSHGQVNSPLHF,TGTGCCAGCAGCCACGGACAGGTTAATTCACCCCTCCACTTT
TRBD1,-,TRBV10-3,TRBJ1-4,CAISGGDRTNEKLFF,TGTGCCATCAGTGGTGGGGACAGAACTAATGAAAAACTGTTTTTT
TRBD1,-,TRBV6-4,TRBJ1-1,CASSVQPGQGATEAFF,TGTGCCAGCAGTGTCCAACCGGGACAGGGGGCCACTGAAGCTTTCTTT
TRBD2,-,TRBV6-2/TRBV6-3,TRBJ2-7,CASSYGTSGRPTYEQYF,TGTGCCAGCAGTTACGGGACTAGCGGGAGGCCTACCTACGAGCAGTACTTC
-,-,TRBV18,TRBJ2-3,CASSPVGPGSTDTQYF,TGTGCCAGCTCACCAGTTGGGCCGGGGAGCACAGATACGCAGTATTTT
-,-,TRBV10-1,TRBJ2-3,CASSFGADTQYF,TGCGCCAGTTCCTTCGGGGCAGATACGCAGTATTTT
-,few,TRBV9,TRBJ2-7,CASSVTYEQYF,TGTGCCAGCAGCGTCACCTACGAGCAGTACTTC
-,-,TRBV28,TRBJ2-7,CASSYSGEPVREQYF,TGTGCCAGCAGTTATTCGGGAGAGCCGGTGAGGGAGCAGTACTTC